This T cell receptor (beta chain) is from a study of T cells in Graves' hyperthyroidism and ophthalmopathy. Points from the study as a whole: Separating ophthalmopathy from stable hyperthyroidism was achieved by a 13 V-J model.

The table lists this clonotype with many counts. Its antigen is as yet unknown. Regions amplified from RNA transcripts were the TCR beta CDR3 regions. During a first-round RT-PCR of the TCR CDR3, the HTBI primer set was used. TCRdb re-analysed the multiplex PCR reads in MiXCR, keeping a single row per CDR3 protein. The profile shows around 180,000 distinct CDR3 sequences, over 15% of them singletons. Looked up from germline, CDR1 is SGDLS and CDR2 is YYNGEE. CDR3 size: 15 residues. The junction had 8 bases not matched to a gene; V was cut back by 4 bases and J by 2 bases. The V and J genes are TRBV9 and TRBJ1-2; 7 nucleotides align to TRBD1. Sequencing used blood. This receptor was identified in a woman in her 50s with Graves' hyperthyroidism. CDR3 DNA: TGTGCCAGCAGCCCCAGGACAGGCGAGAACTATGGCTACACCTTC. Protein product: CASSPRTGENYGYTF.